The count of the clone carrying this T cell receptor (beta chain) is one. Its antigen is still unknown. This sample stems from a study of cytomegalovirus exposure and HLA in healthy donors. Study summary: Previous work identified 95 million to 140 million unique TCR beta sequences from around 170 million T cells. Regarding the study as a whole: Previously analyzed data showed that most TCR beta V segments were productive at a frequency of about 87% or about 30%. It was reported that TCR beta sequences correctly inferred the HLA-A and HLA-B alleles for most subjects.

Use of 60 Vbeta and 13 Jbeta primers characterized the PCR. Authors' processing steps: In a later analysis, of 70 million to 85 million unique beta chains, approximately 10 million appeared in at least two donors. TCRdb keeps only in-frame clones here, not all; method: immunoSEQ multiplex PCR. The V and J calls and clone size are taken from that table; D and trimming were inferred from the DNA. The table lists around 150,000 clones, roughly 80% of them singletons. The ends were cut back, 5 bases at V and 6 bases at J, with 16 bases in the middle. The CDR3 has 14 residues. Germline lookup yields CDR1 SGHTA and CDR2 FQGTGA.

The receptor was isolated from a man aged 45-65 years in good health and CMV-seropositive. The specimen sequenced was PBMCs. The chain employs TRBV7-3 and TRBJ1-2; weak D call: TRBD1 (6 bases). CDR3 loop: CASSIDRNPDGYTF. The CDR3 nucleotides are TGTGCCAGCAGCATAGACAGGAACCCGGATGGCTACACCTTC.